A selection of T cell receptor beta chains follows, all from one sample in a study of human T cells and chemical hapten exposure. MiXCR was run by TCRdb on the RACE reads, yielding one entry per CDR3 protein. The data hold about 190,000 distinct CDR3 sequences, with under 30% observed a single time. Sequenced here: whole blood, sampled in connection with sensitization to the hapten diphenylcyclopropenone (DPC). These receptors all stem from a woman aged 40 to 49 with alopecia areata. Some clones in this sample may be carry-over from other donors' samples. Each CDR3 is given without its conserved first and last residue. A D gene is named only where the DNA matches it firmly.

d_call cdr3_length v_call cdr3_aa
TRBD2 12 TRBV27 ASSLLAGGSEQY
TRBD2 12 TRBV3-1 ASSISGENYEQY
NA 12 TRBV20-1 SAQGDDFNYGYT
NA 11 TRBV14 ASSRSYNEKLF
TRBD2 13 TRBV4-2 ASSQGLAGTYEQY
NA 10 TRBV11-1 ASSFVQGEQY
NA 13 TRBV7-2 ASSLAAGSPYEQY
NA 13 TRBV6-6 ASSLRAGRLDEQY
NA 12 TRBV18 ASSPPTLRDTQY
NA 9 TRBV6-1 ASMGNQPQH
TRBD1 17 TRBV7-9 ASSLGQGPMRTGEETQY
TRBD2 13 TRBV5-1 ASSLPSGSVDEQF
NA 12 TRBV12-3/TRBV12-4 ASSSLAPPYGYT
TRBD1 12 TRBV7-9 ASSFPAGGNGYT
TRBD1 11 TRBV6-2/TRBV6-3 ASSQGQGREQF
NA 12 TRBV6-1 ASSEGGGENTIY
TRBD1 15 TRBV4-1 ASSQDNTGTGRYGYT
NA 11 TRBV10-3 AISQTGPGELF
NA 13 TRBV29-1 SVASDSSYNSPLH
NA 14 TRBV7-2 ASRLRDSRTTDTQY
NA 13 TRBV7-2 ASSSDGATNEKLF
NA 12 TRBV6-5 ASSQGHGAYEQY
TRBD2 14 TRBV14 ASSAGGSSGANVLT
NA 10 TRBV29-1 SVGPTINGYT
NA 13 TRBV10-3 AISDPTVGGEKLF
NA 14 TRBV9 ASSVLGSSSGNTIY
NA 10 TRBV2 ASKGDDQPQH
TRBD2 12 TRBV11-2 AGSLDRLAGAQF
NA 12 TRBV3-1 ASSSRISSYEQY
TRBD2 14 TRBV20-1 SARPAQREGLNEQF
NA 12 TRBV9 ASSPGEPWDGYT
NA 10 TRBV7-8 ASSPTGYEQY
TRBD2 13 TRBV2 ASRLAGVGTDTQY
TRBD1 13 TRBV6-2/TRBV6-3 ASSPDRGIYNEQF
NA 12 TRBV14 ASSLLGGGNIQY
NA 16 TRBV28 ASTSLSRGPSSTDTQY
NA 12 TRBV25-1 ASGGDVSNQPQH
NA 12 TRBV5-1 ASRSSDIIYEQY
TRBD1 13 TRBV27 ASSLEGGPYNEQF
NA 11 TRBV6-2/TRBV6-3 ASNPSRRAEAF
NA 10 TRBV28 ASHTLTDPQH
NA 15 TRBV6-6 ASSYHGTQPLADTQY